The T cell receptor (beta chain) described here comes from a study of blood T cell repertoires in COVID-19. About the study: Both acute and convalescent COVID-19 samples were obtained from the United States, Italy and Spain. Sources were T cells, B-cell-depleted T cells, or PBMCs; the material itself was cDNA or gDNA.

V was shortened by 5 bases and J by 8 bases, with 10 bases between the two germline ends. This CDR3 spans 13 amino acids. Per the original methods: The authors estimated nucleated cell counts from reference gene primer amplification. Method: immunoSEQ multiplex PCR; TCRdb's copy keeps in-frame clones and lacks some. Clone size and V and J calls were adopted from that table, with D and trimming inferred from the DNA. The data show roughly 46,000 clones, over 75% seen once. The sequence was collected from a human donor in a cohort sampled during active COVID-19. The donor label of this sample is uncertain. The sequenced sample consisted of peripheral blood. This chain connects TRBV12-3 or TRBV12-4 to TRBJ1-6, with D perhaps matching TRBD1 (6 bases). CDR3 loop: CASSQGGDSPLHF. CDR3 coding DNA: TGTGCCAGCAGTCAAGGGGGGGATTCACCCCTCCACTTT.